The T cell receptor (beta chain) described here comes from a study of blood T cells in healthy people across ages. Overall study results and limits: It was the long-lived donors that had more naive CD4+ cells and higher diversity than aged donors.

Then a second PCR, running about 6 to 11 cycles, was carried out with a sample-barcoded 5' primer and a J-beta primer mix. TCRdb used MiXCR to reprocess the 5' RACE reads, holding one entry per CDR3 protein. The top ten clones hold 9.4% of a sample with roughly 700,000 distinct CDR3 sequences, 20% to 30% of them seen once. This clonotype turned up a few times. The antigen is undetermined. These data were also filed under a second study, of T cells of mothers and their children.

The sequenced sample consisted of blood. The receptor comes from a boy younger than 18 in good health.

The CDR3 sequence is CASSFDGYVASEQYF. As DNA, the CDR3 is TGTGCCAGCAGCTTTGACGGCTATGTGGCGAGCGAGCAGTACTTC. This chain links TRBV7-8 with TRBJ2-7; D unresolved. Germline V lookup: CDR1 SGHVS, CDR2 FQNEAQ. The CDR3 consists of 15 residues. Trimming shortened V by 3 bases and J by 6 bases, and 18 bases separated the two germline ends.